This TCR beta chain was recovered during a study of T cell responses to AZD1222 COVID-19 vaccine. Study background: Whether given at about 4 or about 12 weeks, second doses were pooled. Overall study findings and caveats: The study found Spike-specific TCR breadth and depth rose after two AZD1222 doses. Donors were largely white British and mainly female; clonal diversity was possibly underestimated. As reported, nearly half of all spike-specific TCRs target variant regions that are unmutated.

J gave up 2 bases and V 2 bases, and 5 bases lay outside the gene matches. The CDR3 has 14 residues. Germline V gene data show CDR1 as GTSNPN and CDR2 as SVGIG (reference sequence). TCRdb's copy holds only in-frame clones and misses some; the assay was immunoSEQ multiplex PCR. The sample contains some 140,000 clones, over 85% of which appear only once. About this clone itself: Its antigen is currently unknown.

The receptor's source is an adult in good health. This specimen was peripheral blood, taken on day 0 of AZD1222 vaccination. The V gene is TRBV30, the J gene TRBJ2-7; 8 positions agree with TRBD2. Here the CDR3 reads CAWSSLAGTYEQYF. The DNA for the CDR3 is TGTGCCTGGAGTAGTCTAGCGGGTACCTACGAGCAGTACTTC.